The T cell receptor (beta chain) under discussion was sequenced for a study of blood T cells in healthy people across ages (dated by TCRdb to between 2014 and 2017). Study-wide context: In model experiments, roughly one uniquely barcoded TCR beta cDNA molecule per two T cells was captured by template switching. Age-related changes in TCR beta repertoire diversity were measured in the study by deep sequencing normalized with unique cDNA molecular identifiers. The donors were split into four age groups: young (average around 15 years), middle-aged (nearly 40), aged (roughly 60) and long-lived (roughly 80). To avoid experimental bias, donors of different ages were randomly spread across the sequencing lanes. For two donors (one aged 18 to 30 and one aged 80 or older), the study analyzed two additional independent replicas of 1 million unique cDNA reads from the same blood draw.

Findings and caveats that apply to the study as a whole: Since profiling was done on bulk unsorted PBMCs, naive and antigen-experienced compartments could not be conclusively compared. As age increased, observed TCR beta diversity per million T cells dropped in a roughly linear way, and a significant reduction was already evident by age about 40. Estimates of total diversity based on one million sequenced T cells were regarded as lower bounds and as underestimates. The CMV infection status of donors was not known, potentially confounding age-related changes in expanded clonotypes. The long-lived group showed more naive CD4+ T cells, fewer expanded clones and increased TCR diversity than the aged group, suggesting age selection. There was a strong correlation between observed TCR beta diversity and the percentage of naive T cells measured by flow cytometry.

The CDR3 covers 15 residues, taking in both the cysteine and the phenylalanine. Only the CDR3 DNA is retained, 45 bases long and in frame from the first base. The V end gives up 1 base and the J end 10 bases, leaving 5 bases in the junction not matched to a gene. According to the germline V gene (reference sequence), CDR1 reads MNHEY and CDR2 reads SMNVEV. To note about this clonotype: Its antigen specificity is not known. Per-base qualities were not stored, and no clone one base away is much larger.

Libraries were constructed by 5' RACE. The sample was run on an Illumina HiSeq 2500. A second PCR of roughly 6 to 12 cycles was performed with a sample-barcoded 5' primer and a J-beta primer mix. A template-switch 5' adaptor carrying 12 random nucleotides introduced a unique molecular identifier onto each TCR beta cDNA molecule. At least 3 million CDR3-containing paired-end reads were obtained from each sample. All of the RNA was converted into first-strand cDNA using the Mint cDNA synthesis kit, with a TRBC-specific oligonucleotide serving as the primer. After uracil-DNA glycosylase treatment, a first 18-cycle PCR used universal primers M1SS and BC2_uni_R on all cDNA. Concerning the study's data processing: Normalization of each sample was performed by random selection of 1 million high-quality reads, each carrying a distinct molecular identifier. Reads with shared molecular identifiers were discarded instead of being binned into consensus sequences. MiTCR, run with a Q25 quality threshold and the strictest error-elimination algorithm, handled CDR3 identification, clonotype clustering and error correction. Lower-bound total TCR beta diversity was estimated with a nonparametric unseen species model using Euler transformation. TCRdb trimmed public reads at Q25 via fastp, called clones via MiXCR and kept in-frame beta chains. Each entry merges the rows of one CDR3 protein and shows their most common DNA and genes. These V and J calls derive from TCRdb rather than the authors' analysis. This sample is represented by roughly 1,500,000 distinct CDR3 sequences; 30% to 40% of them were singletons. Around 10% of the sample is held by the ten biggest clonotypes.

The 40 or so donors, aged roughly 6 to 95 years, were systemically healthy Caucasian individuals from Russia. Each donor gave ten milliliters of peripheral blood, collected into EDTA-treated Vacutainer tubes. PBMCs were isolated by Ficoll-Paque density-gradient centrifugation, with at least 6 million obtained per sample. Total RNA was extracted from PBMCs with Trizol reagent, with at least 5.5 micrograms obtained per sample. The percentages of naive CD45RAhigh/CD27high T cells were determined by flow cytometry on a PBMC aliquot from every donor. The receptor chain draws on TRBV27 and TRBJ1-6; 9 bases in the junction line up with TRBD1. This receptor was obtained from a woman under 40 in good health. Material: blood. CDR3 region: CASSLWGQGGSPLHF. The sequence in DNA is TGTGCCAGCAGTTTATGGGGACAGGGTGGATCACCCCTCCACTTT.